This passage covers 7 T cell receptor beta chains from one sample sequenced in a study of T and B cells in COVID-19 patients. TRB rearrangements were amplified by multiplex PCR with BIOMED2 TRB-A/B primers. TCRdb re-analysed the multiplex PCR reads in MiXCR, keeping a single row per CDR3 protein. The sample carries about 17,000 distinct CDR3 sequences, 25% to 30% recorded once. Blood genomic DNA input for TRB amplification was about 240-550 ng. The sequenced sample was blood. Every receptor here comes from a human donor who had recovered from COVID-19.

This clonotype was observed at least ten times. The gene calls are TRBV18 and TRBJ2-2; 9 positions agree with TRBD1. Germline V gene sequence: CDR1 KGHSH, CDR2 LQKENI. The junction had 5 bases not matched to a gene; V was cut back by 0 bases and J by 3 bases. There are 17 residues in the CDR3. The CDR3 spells CASSPPVGTGYTGELFF. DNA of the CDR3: TGTGCCAGCTCACCACCGGTCGGGACAGGGTACACCGGGGAGCTGTTTTTT.

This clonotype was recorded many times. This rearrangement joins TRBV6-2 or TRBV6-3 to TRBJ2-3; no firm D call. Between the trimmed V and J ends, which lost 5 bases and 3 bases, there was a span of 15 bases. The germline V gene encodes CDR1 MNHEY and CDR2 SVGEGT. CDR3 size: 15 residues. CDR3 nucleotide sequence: TGTGCCAGCAGTCATGACTGGCCCAGGACAGATACGCAGTATTTT. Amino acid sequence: CASSHDWPRTDTQYF.

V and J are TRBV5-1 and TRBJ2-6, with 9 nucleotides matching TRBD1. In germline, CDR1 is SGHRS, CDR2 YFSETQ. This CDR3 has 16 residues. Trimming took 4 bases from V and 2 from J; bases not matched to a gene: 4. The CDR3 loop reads CASSMGQGAGANVLTF. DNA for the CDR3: TGCGCCAGCAGCATGGGACAGGGAGCTGGGGCCAACGTCCTGACTTTC.

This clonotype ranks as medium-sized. The chain's CDR3 is CASSEGFSSYNEQFF. The CDR3 DNA follows: TGTGCCAGTAGTGAAGGGTTTAGCTCCTACAATGAGCAGTTCTTC. This sequence joins TRBV19 and TRBJ2-1; D remains unclear. V lost 5 bases and J lost 0, with 11 bases in between. CDR1 is LNHDA and CDR2 is SQIVND in the germline V gene (reference sequence). The CDR3 is 15 amino acids. The full variable domain, rest sourced from reference TRBV19 and TRBJ2-1, is DGGITQSPKYLFRKEGQNVTLSCEQNLNHDAMYWYRQDPGQGLRLIYYSQIVNDFQKGDIAEGYSVSREKKESFPLTVTSAQKNPTAFYLCASSEGFSSYNEQFFGPGTRLTVL.

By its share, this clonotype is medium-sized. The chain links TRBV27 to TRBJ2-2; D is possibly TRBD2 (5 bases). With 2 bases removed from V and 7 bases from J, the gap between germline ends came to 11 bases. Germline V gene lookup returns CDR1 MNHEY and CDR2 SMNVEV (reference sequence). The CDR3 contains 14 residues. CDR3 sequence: CASSLPGRDGELFF. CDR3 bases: TGTGCCAGCAGTTTACCCGGACGGGACGGGGAGCTGTTTTTT.

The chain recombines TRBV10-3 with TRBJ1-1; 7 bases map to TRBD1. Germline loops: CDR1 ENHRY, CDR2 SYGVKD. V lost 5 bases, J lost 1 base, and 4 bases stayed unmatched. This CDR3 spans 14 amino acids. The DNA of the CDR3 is TGTGCCATCAGTCGGACAGGAGAGAACACTGAAGCTTTCTTT. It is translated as CAISRTGENTEAFF.

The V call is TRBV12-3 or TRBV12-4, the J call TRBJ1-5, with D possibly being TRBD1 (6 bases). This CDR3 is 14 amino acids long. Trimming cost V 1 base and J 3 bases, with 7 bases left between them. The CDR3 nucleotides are TGTGCCAGCAGTTTAGGGACAGACAATCAGCCCCAGCATTTT. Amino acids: CASSLGTDNQPQHF.